This T cell receptor (beta chain) appears in the sequencing data of a study of technical replicates of blood from a handful of donors (dated by TCRdb to the late 2010s). Libraries were built with the immunoSEQ multiplex PCR assay. The clones in this table, taken by TCRdb from immuneACCESS, are in-frame only. Not every clone is retained; where verified, under half of the shortfall comes from an unresolved V gene, and the cause of the rest is unknown. The sample records roughly 71,000 clones, 95% to 96% of which are singletons. Roughly 0.24% of the sample rests with the top ten. Compared with germline, V lacks 7 bases and J lacks 3 bases; bases without a gene match: 13. Counted from cysteine to phenylalanine, this CDR3 has 16 amino acids. Kept here is only the CDR3 DNA, which spans 48 bases and is read in frame from base 1. CDR1 and CDR2 were assigned from the germline V gene (reference sequence) as LNHDA and SQIVND.

This clone was found once. Its antigen specificity is not known. There are no base qualities to consult, and no much larger clone falls within one base. This clonotype was sampled from a human donor in good health. Rearrangement joined TRBV19 to TRBJ1-1; 8 central bases correspond to TRBD1. The sequencing sample was made of T cells isolated from PBMCs. The DNA sequence is TGTGCCAGTACCCCTAGACAGGGGTGGTTGTACACTGAAGCTTTCTTT. It translates to CASTPRQGWLYTEAFF. The CDR3 plus the reference TRBV19 and TRBJ1-1 genes for the other parts give the full variable domain: DGGITQSPKYLFRKEGQNVTLSCEQNLNHDAMYWYRQDPGQGLRLIYYSQIVNDFQKGDIAEGYSVSREKKESFPLTVTSAQKNPTAFYLCASTPRQGWLYTEAFFGQGTRLTVV.